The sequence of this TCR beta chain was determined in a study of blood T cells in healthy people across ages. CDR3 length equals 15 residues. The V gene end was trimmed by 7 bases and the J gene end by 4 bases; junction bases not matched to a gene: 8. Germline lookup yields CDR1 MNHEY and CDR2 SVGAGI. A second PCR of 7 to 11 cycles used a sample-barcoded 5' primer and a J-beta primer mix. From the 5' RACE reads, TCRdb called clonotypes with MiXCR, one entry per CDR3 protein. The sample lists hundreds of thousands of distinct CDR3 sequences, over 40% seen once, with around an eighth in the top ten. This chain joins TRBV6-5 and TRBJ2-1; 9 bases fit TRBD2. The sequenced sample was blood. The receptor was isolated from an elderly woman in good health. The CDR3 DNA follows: TGTGCCAGCACCCCATCTAGCGGGAAATACAATGAGCAGTTCTTC. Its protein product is CASTPSSGKYNEQFF.